This is a list of T cell receptor beta chains from one sample in a study of control samples from healthy donors and cancer patients. Profiling relied on immunoSEQ multiplex PCR, and the TCRdb table lists in-frame clones only, not all of them. In the table there are tens of thousands of clones, more than 80% of which are singletons. Sequencing was performed on blood. Receptor source: a woman in her 30s in good health. Both conserved end residues are part of each CDR3. D genes are given only for firm matches. Where a row states a size, it is once, few, many or the class of an expanded clone; other rows omit it.

clone_size: -; d_call: -; j_call: TRBJ1-1; v_call: TRBV4-1; cdr3_aa: CASSQGAGRNTQNTEAFF; cdr3_nt: TGCGCCAGCAGCCAAGGGGCGGGTCGGAACACCCAGAACACTGAAGCTTTCTTT
clone_size: -; d_call: -; j_call: TRBJ1-6; v_call: TRBV6-1; cdr3_aa: CASSGVDSSYNSPLHF; cdr3_nt: TGTGCCAGCAGTGGCGTAGACAGCTCCTATAATTCACCCCTCCACTTT
clone_size: -; d_call: -; j_call: TRBJ2-5; v_call: TRBV27; cdr3_aa: CASSPVQAGKETQYF; cdr3_nt: TGTGCCAGCAGCCCCGTCCAGGCGGGAAAAGAGACCCAGTACTTC
clone_size: -; d_call: -; j_call: TRBJ2-2; v_call: TRBV24-1; cdr3_aa: CATSDLIGNTGELFF; cdr3_nt: TGTGCCACCAGTGATTTAATAGGGAACACCGGGGAGCTGTTTTTT
clone_size: -; d_call: TRBD1; j_call: TRBJ1-2; v_call: TRBV7-9; cdr3_aa: CASSLRQGRYGYTF; cdr3_nt: TGTGCCAGCAGTCTGCGACAGGGGAGGTATGGCTACACCTTC
clone_size: -; d_call: -; j_call: TRBJ1-3; v_call: TRBV2; cdr3_aa: CASRRRSSGNTIYF; cdr3_nt: TGTGCCAGCAGGAGAAGGAGCTCTGGAAACACCATATATTTT
clone_size: once; d_call: -; j_call: TRBJ1-2; v_call: TRBV28; cdr3_aa: CASSFGSFVGAWTF; cdr3_nt: TGTGCCAGCAGTTTTGGTTCTTTTGTAGGGGCTTGGACCTTC
clone_size: -; d_call: -; j_call: TRBJ2-1; v_call: TRBV19; cdr3_aa: CASSPHPGLQYNEQFF; cdr3_nt: TGTGCCAGTAGTCCCCACCCGGGACTGCAGTACAATGAGCAGTTCTTC
clone_size: -; d_call: -; j_call: TRBJ1-2; v_call: TRBV5-6; cdr3_aa: CASSLAPLGASYGYTF; cdr3_nt: TGTGCCAGCAGCTTGGCCCCGTTGGGGGCGAGCTATGGCTACACCTTC
clone_size: few; d_call: -; j_call: TRBJ1-2; v_call: TRBV6-1; cdr3_aa: CASSEATGNWDGYTF; cdr3_nt: TGTGCCAGCAGTGAAGCAACGGGGAATTGGGATGGCTACACCTTC
clone_size: -; d_call: -; j_call: TRBJ2-7; v_call: TRBV11-2; cdr3_aa: CASSLAPNSYEQYF; cdr3_nt: TGTGCCAGCAGCTTAGCACCAAACTCGTACGAGCAGTACTTC
clone_size: -; d_call: -; j_call: TRBJ2-7; v_call: TRBV6-5; cdr3_aa: CASSYEIGGNHYEQYF; cdr3_nt: TGTGCCAGCAGTTACGAGATCGGGGGAAACCATTACGAGCAGTACTTC
clone_size: -; d_call: -; j_call: TRBJ1-1; v_call: TRBV19; cdr3_aa: CASSMSRNTEAFF; cdr3_nt: TGTGCCAGTAGTATGTCTCGGAACACTGAAGCTTTCTTT
clone_size: -; d_call: TRBD2; j_call: TRBJ2-5; v_call: TRBV6-2/TRBV6-3; cdr3_aa: CASSPRGAQETQYF; cdr3_nt: TGTGCCAGCAGTCCGCGGGGGGCGCAAGAGACCCAGTACTTC
clone_size: -; d_call: TRBD2; j_call: TRBJ2-2; v_call: TRBV19; cdr3_aa: CASSQTSGWTGELFF; cdr3_nt: TGTGCCAGTAGTCAGACTAGCGGGTGGACCGGGGAGCTGTTTTTT
clone_size: -; d_call: TRBD1; j_call: TRBJ1-3; v_call: TRBV7-9; cdr3_aa: CASSFSGQGRGNTIYF; cdr3_nt: TGTGCCAGCAGCTTTTCGGGACAGGGTCGAGGAAACACCATATATTTT
clone_size: -; d_call: TRBD2; j_call: TRBJ2-3; v_call: TRBV13; cdr3_aa: CASREIGGGTDTQYF; cdr3_nt: TGTGCCAGCAGGGAGATTGGGGGGGGCACAGATACGCAGTATTTT
clone_size: few; d_call: TRBD2; j_call: TRBJ2-5; v_call: TRBV3-1/TRBV3-2; cdr3_aa: CASTTSLAGVETQYF; cdr3_nt: TGTGCCAGCACTACTTCGCTAGCGGGGGTTGAGACCCAGTACTTC
clone_size: -; d_call: -; j_call: TRBJ1-4; v_call: TRBV5-1; cdr3_aa: CASSSQGPNGHGKLFF; cdr3_nt: TGCGCCAGCAGCTCACAGGGCCCGAACGGTCATGGAAAACTGTTTTTT
clone_size: -; d_call: TRBD1; j_call: TRBJ2-1; v_call: TRBV7-9; cdr3_aa: CASSLGGQGYEQFF; cdr3_nt: TGTGCCAGCAGCTTAGGGGGACAGGGCTATGAGCAGTTCTTC
clone_size: few; d_call: -; j_call: TRBJ2-4; v_call: TRBV6-6; cdr3_aa: CASNFGDKNIQYF; cdr3_nt: TGTGCCAGCAATTTCGGAGACAAAAACATTCAGTACTTC
clone_size: -; d_call: -; j_call: TRBJ2-1; v_call: TRBV12-1; cdr3_aa: CARGKGLAGGYNEQFF; cdr3_nt: TGTGCCAGAGGGAAGGGACTAGCGGGGGGGTACAATGAGCAGTTCTTC
clone_size: -; d_call: -; j_call: TRBJ1-5; v_call: TRBV19; cdr3_aa: CASSIQGGEYSNQPQHF; cdr3_nt: TGTGCCAGTAGTATACAGGGAGGGGAATATAGCAATCAGCCCCAGCATTTT
clone_size: few; d_call: -; j_call: TRBJ1-1; v_call: TRBV5-6; cdr3_aa: CASSLQGTYTEAFF; cdr3_nt: TGTGCCAGCAGCTTGCAGGGAACATACACTGAAGCTTTCTTT
clone_size: -; d_call: -; j_call: TRBJ1-5; v_call: TRBV25-1; cdr3_aa: CASSELTEGSNQPQHF; cdr3_nt: TGTGCCAGCAGTGAATTGACGGAGGGTAGCAATCAGCCCCAGCATTTT
clone_size: -; d_call: -; j_call: TRBJ1-4; v_call: TRBV27; cdr3_aa: CASRGNEKLFF; cdr3_nt: TGTGCCAGCAGGGGGAATGAAAAACTGTTTTTT
clone_size: -; d_call: -; j_call: TRBJ1-6; v_call: TRBV7-9; cdr3_aa: CASSDRGGNSPLHF; cdr3_nt: TGTGCCAGCAGCGATAGGGGAGGAAATTCACCCCTCCACTTT
clone_size: -; d_call: -; j_call: TRBJ2-7; v_call: TRBV13; cdr3_aa: CASSSPGRDYEQYF; cdr3_nt: TGTGCCAGCAGCTCGCCCGGACGGGACTACGAGCAGTACTTC
clone_size: -; d_call: TRBD2; j_call: TRBJ2-1; v_call: TRBV6-5; cdr3_aa: CASSYSKLADYNEQFF; cdr3_nt: TGTGCCAGCAGTTACTCGAAGCTAGCGGATTACAATGAGCAGTTCTTC
clone_size: -; d_call: TRBD2; j_call: TRBJ2-7; v_call: TRBV2; cdr3_aa: CASRASGTGEQYF; cdr3_nt: TGTGCCAGCAGAGCTAGCGGAACGGGGGAGCAGTACTTC
clone_size: -; d_call: -; j_call: TRBJ1-1; v_call: TRBV3-1/TRBV3-2; cdr3_aa: CASSQVRSLGNTEAFF; cdr3_nt: TGTGCCAGCAGCCAAGTTCGTTCTTTAGGTAACACTGAAGCTTTCTTT
clone_size: -; d_call: -; j_call: TRBJ2-5; v_call: TRBV6-5; cdr3_aa: CASSIGQTQETQYF; cdr3_nt: TGTGCCAGCAGCATCGGACAGACCCAAGAGACCCAGTACTTC
clone_size: -; d_call: -; j_call: TRBJ1-5; v_call: TRBV11-2; cdr3_aa: CASSLESMANQPQHF; cdr3_nt: TGTGCCAGCAGCTTAGAGAGTATGGCCAATCAGCCCCAGCATTTT
clone_size: -; d_call: TRBD1; j_call: TRBJ2-4; v_call: TRBV18; cdr3_aa: CASSPLGQDFIKNIQYF; cdr3_nt: TGTGCCAGCTCACCACTCGGACAGGACTTTATTAAAAACATTCAGTACTTC
clone_size: -; d_call: -; j_call: TRBJ1-6; v_call: TRBV2; cdr3_aa: CASRPLNSPLHF; cdr3_nt: TGTGCCAGCAGGCCCCTTAATTCACCCCTCCACTTT